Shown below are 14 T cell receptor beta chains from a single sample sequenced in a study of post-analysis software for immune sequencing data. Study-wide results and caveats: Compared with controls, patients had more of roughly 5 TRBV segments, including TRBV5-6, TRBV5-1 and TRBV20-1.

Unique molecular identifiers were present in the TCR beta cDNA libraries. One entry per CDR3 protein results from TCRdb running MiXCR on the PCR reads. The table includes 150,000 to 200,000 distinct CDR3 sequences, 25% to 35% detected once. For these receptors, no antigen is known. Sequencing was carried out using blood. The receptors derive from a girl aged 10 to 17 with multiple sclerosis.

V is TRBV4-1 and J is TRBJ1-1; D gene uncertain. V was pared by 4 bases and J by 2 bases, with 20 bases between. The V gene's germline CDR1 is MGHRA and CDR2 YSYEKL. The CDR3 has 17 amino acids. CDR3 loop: CASSPQTNTRENTEAFF. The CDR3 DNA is TGCGCCAGCAGCCCCCAGACAAACACAAGGGAAAACACTGAAGCTTTCTTT.

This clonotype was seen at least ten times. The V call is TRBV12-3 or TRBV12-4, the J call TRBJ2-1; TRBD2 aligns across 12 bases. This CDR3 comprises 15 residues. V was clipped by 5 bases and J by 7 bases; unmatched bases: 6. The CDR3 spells CASSAGLAGGNEQFF. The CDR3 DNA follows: TGTGCCAGCAGTGCGGGACTAGCGGGCGGTAATGAGCAGTTCTTC.

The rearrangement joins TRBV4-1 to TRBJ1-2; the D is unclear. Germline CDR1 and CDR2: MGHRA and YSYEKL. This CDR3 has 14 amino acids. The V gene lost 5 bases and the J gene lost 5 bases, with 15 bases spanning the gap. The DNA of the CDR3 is TGCGCCAGCAGCATTGGTGGTGGATATTATGGCTACACCTTC. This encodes CASSIGGGYYGYTF.

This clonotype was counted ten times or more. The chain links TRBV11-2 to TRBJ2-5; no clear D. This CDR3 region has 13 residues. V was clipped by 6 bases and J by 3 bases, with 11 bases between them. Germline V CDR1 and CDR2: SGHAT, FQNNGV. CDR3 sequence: CASSSYSEETQYF. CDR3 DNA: TGTGCCAGCAGTAGTTACAGCGAAGAGACCCAGTACTTC.

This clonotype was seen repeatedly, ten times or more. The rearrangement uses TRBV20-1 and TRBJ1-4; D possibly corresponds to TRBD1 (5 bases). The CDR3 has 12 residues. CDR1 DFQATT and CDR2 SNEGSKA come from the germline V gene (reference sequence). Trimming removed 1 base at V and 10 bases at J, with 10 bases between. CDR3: CSARVGDGKLFF. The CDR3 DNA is TGCAGTGCTAGAGTGGGGGATGGAAAACTGTTTTTT.

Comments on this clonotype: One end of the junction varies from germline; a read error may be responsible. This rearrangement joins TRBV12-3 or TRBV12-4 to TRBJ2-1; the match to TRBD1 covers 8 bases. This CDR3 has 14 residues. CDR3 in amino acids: CASIAETGVNERFF. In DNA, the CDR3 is TGTGCCAGCATCGCCGAGACAGGGGTCAATGAGCGGTTCTTC.

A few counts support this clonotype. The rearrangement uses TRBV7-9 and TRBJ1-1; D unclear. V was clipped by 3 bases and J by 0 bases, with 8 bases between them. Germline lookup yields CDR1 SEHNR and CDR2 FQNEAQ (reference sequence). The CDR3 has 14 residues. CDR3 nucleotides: TGTGCCAGCAGCTTCGGAGACATGAACACTGAAGCTTTCTTT. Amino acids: CASSFGDMNTEAFF.

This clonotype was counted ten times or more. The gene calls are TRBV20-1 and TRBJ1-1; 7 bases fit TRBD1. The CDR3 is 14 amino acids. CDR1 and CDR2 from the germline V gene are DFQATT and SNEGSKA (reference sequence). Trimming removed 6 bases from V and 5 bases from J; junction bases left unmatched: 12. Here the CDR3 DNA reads TGCAGTGCCGGAGCGTGGCAGGGGGGGACTGAAGCTTTCTTT. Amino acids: CSAGAWQGGTEAFF.

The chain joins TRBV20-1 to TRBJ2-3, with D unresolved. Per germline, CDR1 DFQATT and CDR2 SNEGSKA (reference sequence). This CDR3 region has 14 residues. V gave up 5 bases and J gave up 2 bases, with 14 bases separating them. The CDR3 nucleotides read TGCAGTGCTGGTTCGGCAGGATTCACAGATACGCAGTATTTT. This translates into CSAGSAGFTDTQYF.

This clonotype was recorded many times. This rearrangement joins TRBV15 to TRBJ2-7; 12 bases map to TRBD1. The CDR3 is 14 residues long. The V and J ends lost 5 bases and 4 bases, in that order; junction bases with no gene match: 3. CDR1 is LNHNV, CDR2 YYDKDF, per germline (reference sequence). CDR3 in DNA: TGTGCCACCAGCCGGGACAGGGGGCCTTACGAGCAGTACTTC. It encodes CATSRDRGPYEQYF.

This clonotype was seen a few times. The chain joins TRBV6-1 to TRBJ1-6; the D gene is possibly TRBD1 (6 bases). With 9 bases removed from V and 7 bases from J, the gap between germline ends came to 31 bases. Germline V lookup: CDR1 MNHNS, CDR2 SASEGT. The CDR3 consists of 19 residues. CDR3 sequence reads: CASHITGPRGTRGNSPLHF. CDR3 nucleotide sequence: TGTGCCAGTCATATCACAGGGCCTCGGGGAACACGGGGCAATTCACCCCTCCACTTT.

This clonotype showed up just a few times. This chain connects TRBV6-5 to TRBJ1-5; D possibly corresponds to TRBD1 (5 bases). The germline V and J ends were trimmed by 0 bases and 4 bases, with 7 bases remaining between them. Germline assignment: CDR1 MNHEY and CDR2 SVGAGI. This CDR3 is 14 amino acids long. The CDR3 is CASSYSQGNQPQHF. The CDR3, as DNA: TGTGCCAGCAGTTACTCCCAGGGAAATCAGCCCCAGCATTTT.

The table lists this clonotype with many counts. CDR3 nucleotide sequence: TGCAGCGTTATTGCGGGAGGGGAGCAGTACTTC. Its translation: CSVIAGGEQYF. V and J are TRBV29-1 and TRBJ2-7, with 9 bases fitting TRBD2. The trim removed 5 bases at V and 7 bases at J, leaving 3 bases unmatched. There are 11 residues in the CDR3. From germline, CDR1 is SQVTM and CDR2 ANQGSEA.

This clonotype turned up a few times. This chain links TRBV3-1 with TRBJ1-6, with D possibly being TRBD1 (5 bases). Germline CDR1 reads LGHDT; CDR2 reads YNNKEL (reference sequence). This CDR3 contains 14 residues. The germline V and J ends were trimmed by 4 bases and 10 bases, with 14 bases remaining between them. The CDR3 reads CASSPQGVTSPLHF. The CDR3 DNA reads TGTGCCAGCAGCCCCCAGGGTGTAACGTCACCCCTCCACTTT.